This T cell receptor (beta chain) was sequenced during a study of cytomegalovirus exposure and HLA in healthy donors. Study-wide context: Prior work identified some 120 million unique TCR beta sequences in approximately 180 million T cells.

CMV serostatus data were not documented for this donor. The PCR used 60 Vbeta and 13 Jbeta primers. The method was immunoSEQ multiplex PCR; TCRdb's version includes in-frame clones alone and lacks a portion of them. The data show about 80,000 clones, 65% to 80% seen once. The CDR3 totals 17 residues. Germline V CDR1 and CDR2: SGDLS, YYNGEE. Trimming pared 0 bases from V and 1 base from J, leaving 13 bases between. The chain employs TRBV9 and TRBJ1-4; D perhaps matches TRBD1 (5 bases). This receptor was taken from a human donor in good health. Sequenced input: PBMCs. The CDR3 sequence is CASSVARGSRTNEKLFF. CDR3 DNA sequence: TGTGCCAGCAGCGTAGCACGGGGGTCGCGAACTAATGAAAAACTGTTTTTT.